This entry lists 25 T cell receptor beta chains sequenced from one sample in a study of regulatory T cells in long-lasting Graves disease. Time point noted: newly diagnosed GD, antithyroid drugs for less than 3 months. The TCR library used RNA extracted from PBMCs. Building of the TCR beta libraries involved iRepertoire HTBI primers and Arm-PCR of CDR3 regions. From the multiplex PCR reads, TCRdb called clonotypes with MiXCR, one entry per CDR3 protein. The table lists more than 300,000 distinct CDR3 sequences, roughly 10% of them singletons, with 15% to 20% in the top ten. The sample was also reused in another study, on T cells in Graves' hyperthyroidism and ophthalmopathy.

The material was peripheral blood mononuclear cells (PBMCs), obtained at new diagnosis, from a patient treated with antithyroid drugs. These receptors were taken from a woman between 18 and 30 years old with Graves disease.

This clonotype was recorded many times. The V and J genes are TRBV28 and TRBJ2-1; TRBD2 aligns across 11 bases. The CDR3 length is 16 residues. The ends lost 7 bases at V and 4 bases at J; junction bases unmatched: 9. Per germline, CDR1 MDHEN and CDR2 SYDVKM. The CDR3 loop is CASTGGTSGYYNEQFF. The CDR3 DNA follows: TGTGCCAGCACGGGGGGGACTAGCGGTTATTACAATGAGCAGTTCTTC.

The sample holds many counts of this clonotype. The rearrangement links TRBV11-2 to TRBJ1-3; no clear D gene. Germline CDR1 reads SGHAT; CDR2 reads FQNNGV. This CDR3 has 16 amino acids. Trimming shortened V by 4 bases and J by 2 bases, and 15 bases separated the two germline ends. The CDR3 coding sequence is TGTGCCAGCAGCTCGCGCTTCCTGCACCCTGGAAACACCATATATTTT. Its translation is CASSSRFLHPGNTIYF.

V gene TRBV6-5 combines with J gene TRBJ2-2; 7 bases are a match to TRBD2. This CDR3 contains 14 residues. Per germline, CDR1 MNHEY and CDR2 SVGAGI. With 4 bases clipped from V and 3 bases from J, the junction kept 2 bases outside the gene matches. The CDR3, as DNA: TGTGCCAGCAGTTTGGGAGGGGACACCGGGGAGCTGTTTTTT. Its protein product is CASSLGGDTGELFF.

This clonotype was seen many times. The gene calls are TRBV30 and TRBJ1-3; the D is unclear. Trimming cost V 4 bases and J 1 base, with 2 bases left between them. Per the germline V gene, CDR1 is GTSNPN and CDR2 is SVGIG (reference sequence). CDR3 length: 11 residues. The CDR3 nucleotides are TGTGCCTGGACTTCTGGAAACACCATATATTTT. Its translation is CAWTSGNTIYF.

About this clonotype: A much larger clonotype is one base distant, so this may be a read error. V usage is TRBV6-1 and J usage is TRBJ2-3, with 7 bases fitting TRBD1. TRBJ2-5 matches the DNA end more closely, so the J call is doubtful. The CDR3 runs to 13 residues. Germline CDR1 is MNHNS and CDR2 is SASEGT. This CDR3 is CASSLGTEEAQYF. For the CDR3, the DNA is TGTGCCAGCAGCTTGGGGACAGAAGAGGCCCAGTACTTC.

This clonotype has a count of ten or more. The chain employs TRBV28 and TRBJ1-2; D is perhaps TRBD1 (5 bases). Trimming took 4 bases from V and 4 from J, leaving 13 bases between them. The CDR3 consists of 14 residues. Germline V CDR1 and CDR2: MDHEN, SYDVKM. The CDR3 sequence: CASSSAGPRYGYTF. The CDR3 DNA follows: TGTGCCAGCAGTTCGGCAGGGCCTCGCTATGGCTACACCTTC.

A remark on this clonotype: This may arise from a read error, as a much more abundant clone is one base away. V and J are TRBV19 and TRBJ2-1; no reliable D call. The CDR3 sequence is 12 residues long. Germline lookup yields CDR1 LNHDA and CDR2 SQIVND (reference sequence). The CDR3, as DNA: TGTGCCAGTAATATAAGGGACAATGAGCAGTTCTTC. This codes for CASNIRDNEQFF.

The sample holds one count of this clonotype. A much larger clone lies one base from this, so it may be a read error. This chain uses TRBV30 with TRBJ1-2; tentative D call: TRBD1 (5 bases). CDR1 is GTSNPN, CDR2 SVGIG, per germline (reference sequence). The CDR3 totals 13 residues. DNA of the CDR3: TGTGCCCGGAGTCATCAGGGTGGCTATGGCTACACCTTC. Residues: CARSHQGGYGYTF.

Concerning this clonotype: Sequence at one end of the junction differs from germline and may be a read error. The rearrangement joins TRBV6-2 or TRBV6-3 to TRBJ2-3; D is unclear. Looked up from germline, CDR1 is MNHEY and CDR2 is SVGEGT. The CDR3 is 11 residues long. The CDR3, as DNA: TGTGCCAGCAGTTCCACAGATACGCGGTATTTT. Protein product: CASSSTDTRYF.

This clonotype was detected ten times or more. The chain has TRBV7-6 and TRBJ2-2, with 11 bases identical to TRBD2. The CDR3 loop spans 15 amino acids. Germline V gene data show CDR1 as SGHVS and CDR2 as FNYEAQ. The trim removed 5 bases at V and 4 bases at J, leaving 3 bases unmatched. CDR3 sequence: CASSLTSGATGELFF. CDR3 DNA: TGTGCCAGCAGCCTGACTAGCGGGGCCACCGGGGAGCTGTTTTTT.

This clonotype was recorded many times. This chain connects TRBV5-1 to TRBJ1-1; maybe TRBD1 (5 bases). Trimming left V 3 bases short and J 0 bases short, with 24 bases between. CDR1 SGHRS and CDR2 YFSETQ come from the germline V gene. This CDR3 comprises 19 residues. CDR3 DNA: TGCGCCAGCAGCTCGCCCCAGAGGGGTGGGGTTGAGATGAACACTGAAGCTTTCTTT. Translation: CASSSPQRGGVEMNTEAFF. The whole variable domain, filled in from reference TRBV5-1 and TRBJ1-1, reads KAGVTQTPRYLIKTRGQQVTLSCSPISGHRSVSWYQQTPGQGLQFLFEYFSETQRNKGNFPGRFSGRQFSNSRSEMNVSTLELGDSALYLCASSSPQRGGVEMNTEAFFGQGTRLTVV.

The chain has TRBV7-2 and TRBJ2-1; 7 bases align to TRBD1. The J segment lost 3 bases and the V segment lost 5 bases, leaving 13 bases of the junction unmatched. In germline, CDR1 is SGHTA, CDR2 FQGNSA. The CDR3 sequence is 17 residues long. This chain's CDR3 is CASSLGTARRYYNEQFF. For the CDR3, the DNA is TGTGCCAGCAGCCTCGGGACAGCTAGGAGATACTACAATGAGCAGTTCTTC.

This clonotype occurred many times. The chain recombines TRBV10-1 with TRBJ1-1; D ambiguous. The CDR3 extends over 14 amino acids. V shed 9 bases and J shed 1 base, with 15 bases lying between them. Looked up from germline, CDR1 is WNHNN and CDR2 is SYGVQD (reference sequence). The CDR3 loop is CARTRRLPNTEAFF. CDR3 sequence (DNA): TGCGCCAGAACACGGAGGCTACCGAACACTGAAGCTTTCTTT.

This clonotype came up a few times. The CDR3 nucleotides are TGTGCCAGCAGCTTCAGACAGGGGGCGGGCACCGGGGAGCTGTTTTTT. Protein sequence: CASSFRQGAGTGELFF. The chain links TRBV7-2 to TRBJ2-2, with 10 nucleotides matching TRBD1. Germline V gene data show CDR1 as SGHTA and CDR2 as FQGNSA. Trimming removed 3 bases from V and 4 bases from J; junction bases left unmatched: 5. The CDR3 contains 16 residues.

This clonotype occurred many times. V gene TRBV5-1 combines with J gene TRBJ1-1, with 9 positions matching TRBD1. Germline CDR1 is SGHRS and CDR2 is YFSETQ. This CDR3 spans 13 amino acids. V was pared by 7 bases and J by 1 base, with 2 bases of the junction left unmatched. The CDR3 protein is CASQTGGNTEAFF. The CDR3 DNA follows: TGCGCCAGCCAGACAGGGGGGAACACTGAAGCTTTCTTT.

This clonotype was counted only a few times. The J gene is TRBJ1-5, the V gene TRBV5-1; D gene unclear. V was pared by 2 bases and J by 10 bases, with 7 bases between. The CDR3 spans 11 residues. The V gene's germline CDR1 is SGHRS and CDR2 YFSETQ. The DNA for the CDR3 is TGCGCCAGCAGCTTACGAGGCCCCCAGCATTTT. Amino acid sequence: CASSLRGPQHF.

This clonotype was counted ten times or more. This sequence joins TRBV28 and TRBJ2-3; D possibly uses TRBD1 or TRBD2 (5 bases each). CDR3 size: 15 residues. Germline values: CDR1 MDHEN, CDR2 SYDVKM. V was shortened by 1 base and J by 8 bases, with 16 bases between the two germline ends. CDR3 nucleotide sequence: TGTGCCAGCAGTTTATTAGAGGGGCACTCAGGTACGCAGTATTTT. This sequence encodes CASSLLEGHSGTQYF.

The chain employs TRBV4-1 and TRBJ2-5, with D possibly being TRBD1 or TRBD2 (6 bases each). This CDR3 region has 15 residues. Germline CDR1 MGHRA, CDR2 YSYEKL. Deletions cut 0 bases from V and 5 bases from J, with 13 bases between. CDR3 DNA sequence: TGCGCCAGCAGCCAAGATGAGGGGGGCGGGGAGACCCAGTACTTC. Encoded protein: CASSQDEGGGETQYF.

This clonotype came up many times. The chain carries TRBV6-2 or TRBV6-3 and TRBJ1-1, with a weak D call TRBD1 (6 bases). V was cut by 5 bases and J by 3 bases, with 22 bases left in between. The V gene's germline CDR1 is MNHEY and CDR2 SVGEGT. This CDR3 spans 17 amino acids. The DNA of the CDR3 is TGTGCCAGCAGTGAGTTATGGTGGGGGCCGGAATACACTGAAGCTTTCTTT. The encoded protein is CASSELWWGPEYTEAFF.

This clonotype occurred many times. The chain employs TRBV7-2 and TRBJ1-5; D perhaps matches TRBD1 (5 bases). The CDR3 is 15 amino acids. Germline CDR1 and CDR2: SGHTA and FQGNSA. The germline V and J ends were trimmed by 0 bases and 5 bases, with 11 bases remaining between them. The DNA for the CDR3 is TGTGCCAGCAGCTTAGCGCGGAGGGGCCATCAGCCCCAGCATTTT. Residues: CASSLARRGHQPQHF.

This clonotype was found many times. The rearrangement links TRBV20-1 to TRBJ2-7, with 8 bases lining up with TRBD2. Looked up from germline, CDR1 is DFQATT and CDR2 is SNEGSKA (reference sequence). The junction had 19 bases not matched to a gene; V was cut back by 3 bases and J by 3 bases. The CDR3 loop spans 18 amino acids. The CDR3 here is CSARDPGVAGFPNYEQYF. CDR3 DNA: TGCAGTGCTAGGGACCCGGGAGTAGCGGGATTCCCGAACTACGAGCAGTACTTC.

A remark on this clonotype: It is likely a read error, because the conserved phenylalanine at the end of the CDR3 is missing. The CDR3 here is CASSYGLLVQGHTEAFS. CDR3 coding DNA: TGTGCCAGCAGTTACGGGCTATTGGTTCAGGGGCACACTGAAGCTTTCTCT. The chain is built from TRBV6-5 and TRBJ1-1, with D tentatively TRBD1 (6 bases). The CDR3 sequence is 17 residues long. Germline V lookup: CDR1 MNHEY, CDR2 SVGAGI. V was clipped by 2 bases and J by 3 bases, with 19 bases between them.

The rearrangement links TRBV12-3 or TRBV12-4 to TRBJ2-1; D not certain. This CDR3 spans 16 amino acids. V lost 1 base and J 4 bases, leaving 14 bases between the germline ends. As DNA, the CDR3 is TGTGCCAGCAGTTTAGGGACCCACTGGAGATACAATGAGCAGTTCTTC. This gives the protein CASSLGTHWRYNEQFF.

This clonotype was recorded many times. V gene TRBV12-3 or TRBV12-4 combines with J gene TRBJ1-2; TRBD1 matches 10 bases. The CDR3 length is 14 residues. V lost 6 bases to trimming and J lost 6 bases; unmatched junction nucleotides: 7. Here the CDR3 reads CASSLWTGGNGYTF. CDR3 in DNA: TGTGCCAGCAGCCTATGGACAGGGGGAAATGGCTACACCTTC.

The V gene is TRBV12-3 or TRBV12-4, the J gene TRBJ2-5, with TRBD2 matching 9 bases. The CDR3 runs to 17 residues. Germline trimming cut 5 bases from V and 5 bases from J; bases unmatched to any gene: 15. The CDR3 reads CASSRALRGGLLETQYF. As DNA, the CDR3 is TGTGCCAGCAGTAGGGCGTTGCGGGGGGGCCTTCTGGAGACCCAGTACTTC.